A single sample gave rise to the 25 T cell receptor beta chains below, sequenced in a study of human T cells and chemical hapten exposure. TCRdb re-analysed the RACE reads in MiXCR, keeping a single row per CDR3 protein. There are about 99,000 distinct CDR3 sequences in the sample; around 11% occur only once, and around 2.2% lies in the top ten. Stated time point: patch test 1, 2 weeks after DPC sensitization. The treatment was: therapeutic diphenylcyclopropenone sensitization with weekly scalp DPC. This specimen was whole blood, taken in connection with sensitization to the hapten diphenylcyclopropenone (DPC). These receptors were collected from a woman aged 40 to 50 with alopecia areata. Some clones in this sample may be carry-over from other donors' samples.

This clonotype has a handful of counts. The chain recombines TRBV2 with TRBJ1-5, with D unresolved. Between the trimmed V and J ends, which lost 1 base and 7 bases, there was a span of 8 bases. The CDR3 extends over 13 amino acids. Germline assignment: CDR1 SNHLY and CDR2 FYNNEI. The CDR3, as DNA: TGTGCCAGCAGTGAAGGCCGTCGGCAGCCCCAGCATTTT. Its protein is CASSEGRRQPQHF.

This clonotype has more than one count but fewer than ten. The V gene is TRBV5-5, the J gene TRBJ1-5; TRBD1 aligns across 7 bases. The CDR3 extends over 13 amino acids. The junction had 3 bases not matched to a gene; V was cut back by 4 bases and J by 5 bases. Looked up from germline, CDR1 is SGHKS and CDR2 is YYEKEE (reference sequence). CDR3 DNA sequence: TGTGCCAGCAGCGGGACAGCAGATCAGCCCCAGCATTTT. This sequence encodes CASSGTADQPQHF.

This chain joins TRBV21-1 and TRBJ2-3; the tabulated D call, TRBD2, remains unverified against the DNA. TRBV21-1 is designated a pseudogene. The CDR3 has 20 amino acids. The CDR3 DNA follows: TGTGCCAGCAGCAAAGATGACAGGGAAGCGGGAGACGCTAGCACAGATACGCAGTATTTT. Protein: CASSKDDREAGDASTDTQYF.

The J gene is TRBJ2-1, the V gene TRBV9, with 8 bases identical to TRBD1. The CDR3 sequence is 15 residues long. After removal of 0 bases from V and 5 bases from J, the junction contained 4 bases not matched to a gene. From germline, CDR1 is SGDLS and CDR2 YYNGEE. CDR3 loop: CASSVEGQVNNEQFF. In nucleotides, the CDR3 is TGTGCCAGCAGCGTAGAGGGACAGGTAAACAATGAGCAGTTCTTC.

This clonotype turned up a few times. CDR3 loop: CATSDSPVLAGRANLNEQFF. CDR3 sequence (DNA): TGTGCCACCAGTGATTCCCCGGTGCTAGCGGGGAGGGCCAATCTGAATGAGCAGTTCTTC. The chain joins TRBV24-1 to TRBJ2-1; 9 bases are shared with TRBD2. Germline V lookup: CDR1 KGHDR, CDR2 SFDVKD. The CDR3 covers 20 residues. The J segment lost 7 bases and the V segment lost 2 bases, leaving 20 bases of the junction unmatched.

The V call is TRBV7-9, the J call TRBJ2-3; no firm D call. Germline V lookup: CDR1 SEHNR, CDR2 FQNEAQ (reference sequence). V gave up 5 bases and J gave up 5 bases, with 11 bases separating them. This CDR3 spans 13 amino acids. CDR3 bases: TGTGCCAGCAGCCTGGTCCCGCGAGATACGCAGTATTTT. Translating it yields CASSLVPRDTQYF.

The CDR3 here is CASTMRYSGANVLTF. The CDR3 DNA is TGTGCCAGCACCATGAGGTACTCTGGGGCCAACGTCCTGACTTTC. This chain links TRBV27 with TRBJ2-6; D unclear. CDR1 and CDR2 from the germline V gene are MNHEY and SMNVEV (reference sequence). V dropped 7 bases and J dropped 0 bases, with 10 bases sitting between them. The CDR3 is 15 amino acids. Using reference TRBV27 and TRBJ2-6 for the parts outside the CDR3, the full variable domain is EAQVTQNPRYLITVTGKKLTVTCSQNMNHEYMSWYRQDPGLGLRQIYYSMNVEVTDKGDVPEGYKVSRKEKRNFPLILESPSPNQTSLYFCASTMRYSGANVLTFGAGSRLTVL.

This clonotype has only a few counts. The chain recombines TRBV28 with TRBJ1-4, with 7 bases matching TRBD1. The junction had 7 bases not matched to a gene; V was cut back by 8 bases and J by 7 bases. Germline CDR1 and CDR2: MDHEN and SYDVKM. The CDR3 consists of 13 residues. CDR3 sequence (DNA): TGTGCCAGCCTGGCGCCAGGGGGTGAAAAACTGTTTTTT. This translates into CASLAPGGEKLFF. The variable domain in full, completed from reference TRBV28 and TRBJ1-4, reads DVKVTQSSRYLVKRTGEKVFLECVQDMDHENMFWYRQDPGLGLRLIYFSYDVKMKEKGDIPEGYSVSREKKERFSLILESASTNQTSMYLCASLAPGGEKLFFGSGTQLSVL.

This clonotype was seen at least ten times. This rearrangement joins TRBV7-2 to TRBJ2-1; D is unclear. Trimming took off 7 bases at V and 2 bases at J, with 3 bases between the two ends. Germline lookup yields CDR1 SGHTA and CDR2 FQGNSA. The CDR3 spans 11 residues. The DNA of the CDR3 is TGTGCCAGCACCACCTACAATGAGCAGTTCTTC. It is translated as CASTTYNEQFF.

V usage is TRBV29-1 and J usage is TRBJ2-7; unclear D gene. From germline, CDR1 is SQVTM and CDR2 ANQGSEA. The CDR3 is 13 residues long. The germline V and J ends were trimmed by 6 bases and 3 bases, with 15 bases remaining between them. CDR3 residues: CSVYYKNLYEQYF. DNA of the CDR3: TGCAGCGTGTACTACAAAAACCTCTACGAGCAGTACTTC.

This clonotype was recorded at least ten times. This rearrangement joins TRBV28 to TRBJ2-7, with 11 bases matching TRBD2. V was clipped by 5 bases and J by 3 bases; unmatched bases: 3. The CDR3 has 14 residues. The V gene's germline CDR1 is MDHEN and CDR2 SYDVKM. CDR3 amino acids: CASSLGTSGYEQYF. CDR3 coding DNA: TGTGCCAGCAGTCTCGGGACTAGCGGCTACGAGCAGTACTTC.

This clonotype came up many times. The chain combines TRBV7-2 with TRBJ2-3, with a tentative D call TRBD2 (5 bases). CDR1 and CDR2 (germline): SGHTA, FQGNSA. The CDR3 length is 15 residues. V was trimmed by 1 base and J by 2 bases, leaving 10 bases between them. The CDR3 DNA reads TGTGCCAGCAGCTTAGATGGACTCCCCACAGATACGCAGTATTTT. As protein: CASSLDGLPTDTQYF.

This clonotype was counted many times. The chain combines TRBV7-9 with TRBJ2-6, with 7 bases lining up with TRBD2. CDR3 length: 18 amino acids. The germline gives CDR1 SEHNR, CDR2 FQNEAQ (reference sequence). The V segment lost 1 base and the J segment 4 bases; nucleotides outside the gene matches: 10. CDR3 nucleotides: TGTGCCAGCAGCTTAGGTCCAGGGAGGGTGAGCGGGGCCAACGTCCTGACTTTC. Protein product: CASSLGPGRVSGANVLTF.

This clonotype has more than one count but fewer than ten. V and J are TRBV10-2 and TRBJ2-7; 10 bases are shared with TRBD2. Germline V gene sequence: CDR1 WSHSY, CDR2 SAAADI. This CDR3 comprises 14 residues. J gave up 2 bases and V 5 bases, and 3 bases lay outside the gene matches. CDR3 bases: TGCGCCAGCAGTCCCGGACTAGCGGCCTACGAGCAGTACTTC. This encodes CASSPGLAAYEQYF.

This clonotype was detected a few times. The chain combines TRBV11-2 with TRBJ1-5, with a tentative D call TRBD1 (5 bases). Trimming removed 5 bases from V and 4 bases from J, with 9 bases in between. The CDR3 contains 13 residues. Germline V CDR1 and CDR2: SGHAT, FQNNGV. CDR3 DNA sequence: TGTGCCAGCAGCAAGGACACGAATCAGCCCCAGCATTTT. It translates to CASSKDTNQPQHF.

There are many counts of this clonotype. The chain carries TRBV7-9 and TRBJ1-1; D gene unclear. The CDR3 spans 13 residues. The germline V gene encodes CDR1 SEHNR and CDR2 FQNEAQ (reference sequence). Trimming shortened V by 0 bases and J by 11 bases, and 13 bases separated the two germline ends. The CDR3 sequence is CASSLALQEWAFF. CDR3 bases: TGTGCCAGCAGCTTAGCCCTCCAAGAATGGGCTTTCTTT.

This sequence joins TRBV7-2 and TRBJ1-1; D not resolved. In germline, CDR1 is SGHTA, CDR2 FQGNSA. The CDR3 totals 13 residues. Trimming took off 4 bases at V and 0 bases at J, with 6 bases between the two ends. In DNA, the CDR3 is TGTGCCAGCAGCTCGGGGATGAACACTGAAGCTTTCTTT. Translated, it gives CASSSGMNTEAFF.

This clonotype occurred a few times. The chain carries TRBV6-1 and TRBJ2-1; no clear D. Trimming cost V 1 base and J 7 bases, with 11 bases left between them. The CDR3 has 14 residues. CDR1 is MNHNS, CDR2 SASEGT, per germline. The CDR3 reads CASSEVIEGNEQFF. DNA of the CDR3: TGTGCCAGCAGTGAAGTTATCGAAGGGAATGAGCAGTTCTTC.

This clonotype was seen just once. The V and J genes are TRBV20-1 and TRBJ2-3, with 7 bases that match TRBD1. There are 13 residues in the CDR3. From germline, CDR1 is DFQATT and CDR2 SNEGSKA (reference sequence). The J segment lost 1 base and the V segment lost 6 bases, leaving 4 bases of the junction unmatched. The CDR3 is CSARQGGTDTQYF. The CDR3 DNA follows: TGCAGTGCCCGACAGGGCGGCACAGATACGCAGTATTTT.

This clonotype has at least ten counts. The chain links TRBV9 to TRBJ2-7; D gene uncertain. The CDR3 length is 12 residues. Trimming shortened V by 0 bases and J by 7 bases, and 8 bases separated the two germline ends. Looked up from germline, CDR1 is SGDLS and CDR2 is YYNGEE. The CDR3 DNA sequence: TGTGCCAGCAGCGTAGGGTCTTCAGAGCAGTACTTC. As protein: CASSVGSSEQYF.

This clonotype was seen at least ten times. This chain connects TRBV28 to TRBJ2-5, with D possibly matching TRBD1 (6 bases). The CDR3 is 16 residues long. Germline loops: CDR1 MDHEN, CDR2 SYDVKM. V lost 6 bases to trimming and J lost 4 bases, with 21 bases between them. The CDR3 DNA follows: TGTGCCAGCAGACCTACCCATGCCAGGGGCGCAGAGACCCAGTACTTC. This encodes CASRPTHARGAETQYF.

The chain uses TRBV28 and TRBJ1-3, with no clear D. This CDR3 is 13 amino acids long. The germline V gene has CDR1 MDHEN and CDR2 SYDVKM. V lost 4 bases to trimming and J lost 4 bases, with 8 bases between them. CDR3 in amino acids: CASSWQVGNTIYF. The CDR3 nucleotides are TGTGCCAGCAGTTGGCAGGTCGGAAACACCATATATTTT.

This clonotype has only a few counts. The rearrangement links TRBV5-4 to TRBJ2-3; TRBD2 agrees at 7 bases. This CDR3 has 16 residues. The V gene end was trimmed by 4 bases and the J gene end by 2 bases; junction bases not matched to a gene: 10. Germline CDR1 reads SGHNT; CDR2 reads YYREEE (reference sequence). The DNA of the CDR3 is TGTGCCAGCAGCACCCGACTAGCAGGGTTCACAGATACGCAGTATTTT. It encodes CASSTRLAGFTDTQYF.

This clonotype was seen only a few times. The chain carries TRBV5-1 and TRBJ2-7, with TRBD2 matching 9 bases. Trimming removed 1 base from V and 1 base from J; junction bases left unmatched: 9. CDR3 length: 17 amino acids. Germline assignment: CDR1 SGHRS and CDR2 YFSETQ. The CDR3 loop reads CASSLLSTSGASYEQYF. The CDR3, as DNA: TGCGCCAGCAGCTTGCTTTCGACTAGCGGAGCGTCCTACGAGCAGTACTTC.

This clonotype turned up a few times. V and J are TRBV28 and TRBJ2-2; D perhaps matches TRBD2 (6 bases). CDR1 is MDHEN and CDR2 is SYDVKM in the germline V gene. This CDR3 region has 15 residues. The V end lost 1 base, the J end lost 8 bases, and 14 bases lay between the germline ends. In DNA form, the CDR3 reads TGTGCCAGCAGTTTATCCTCTTCAGGGAGGGGGGAGCTGTTTTTT. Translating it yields CASSLSSSGRGELFF.